Presented here are 30 T cell receptor beta chains from one specimen sequenced in a study of T cell repertoires in cytomegalovirus infection. MiXCR, run by TCRdb on the reads, gives a single entry per CDR3 protein. The table has about 310,000 distinct CDR3 sequences, 8% to 10% seen once. Specimen: PBMCs. Every receptor here comes from a human donor in good health (CMV status not recorded). Some clones in this sample may be carry-over from other donors' samples.

This clonotype was seen at least ten times. This chain uses TRBV6-1 with TRBJ2-2; no clear D. The CDR3 length is 12 residues. V was shortened by 6 bases and J by 6 bases, with 8 bases between the two germline ends. Germline V gene sequence: CDR1 MNHNS, CDR2 SASEGT. The CDR3 DNA sequence: TGTGCCAGCAGCCTCTTGGCCGGGGAGCTGTTTTTT. Residues: CASSLLAGELFF.

This clonotype has a count of ten or more. The chain employs TRBV6-2 or TRBV6-3 and TRBJ2-1; 9 bases align to TRBD2. The length of the CDR3 is 15 residues. Germline V gives CDR1 MNHEY, CDR2 SVGEGT. The junction had 10 bases not matched to a gene; V was cut back by 6 bases and J by 7 bases. The CDR3 sequence is CASRSSGTFGNEQFF. The DNA for the CDR3 is TGTGCCAGCAGGTCTAGCGGGACCTTTGGGAATGAGCAGTTCTTC.

This clonotype was counted at least ten times. The V gene is TRBV6-2 or TRBV6-3, the J gene TRBJ2-3; 10 positions agree with TRBD1. This CDR3 has 16 amino acids. With 5 bases clipped from V and 1 base from J, the junction kept 6 bases outside the gene matches. CDR1 MNHEY and CDR2 SVGEGT come from the germline V gene. CDR3 protein: CASSRKTGGGTDTQYF. The CDR3 nucleotides read TGTGCCAGCAGTCGAAAGACAGGGGGCGGCACAGATACGCAGTATTTT.

V and J are TRBV20-1 and TRBJ1-1; no clear D gene. The CDR3 loop spans 14 amino acids. V was clipped by 6 bases and J by 1 base, with 15 bases between them. CDR1 is DFQATT, CDR2 SNEGSKA, per germline (reference sequence). CDR3 amino acids: CSATLGMRNTEAFF. DNA for the CDR3: TGCAGTGCCACGTTAGGGATGCGGAACACTGAAGCTTTCTTT.

This clonotype came up many times. The chain is built from TRBV7-9 and TRBJ1-1; perhaps TRBD1 as D (5 bases). V lost 7 bases, J lost 3 bases, and 18 bases lay in between. The CDR3 is made up of 15 amino acids. Per the germline V gene, CDR1 is SEHNR and CDR2 is FQNEAQ (reference sequence). The CDR3 loop is CASTLTGLGDTEAFF. In DNA, the CDR3 is TGTGCCAGCACCTTGACGGGGCTAGGGGACACTGAAGCTTTCTTT.

This clonotype was detected a few times. The rearrangement uses TRBV6-2 or TRBV6-3 and TRBJ1-2, with a possible D match to TRBD1 (6 bases). The V and J ends lost 2 bases and 7 bases respectively, with 11 bases between them. Germline V CDR1 and CDR2: MNHEY, SVGEGT. The CDR3 has 13 amino acids. The chain's CDR3 is CASSYEQGSGYTF. CDR3 nucleotide sequence: TGTGCCAGCAGTTACGAACAGGGAAGTGGCTACACCTTC.

This clonotype was observed many times. The chain has TRBV5-1 and TRBJ2-1; no firm D call. Looked up from germline, CDR1 is SGHRS and CDR2 is YFSETQ. The CDR3 covers 16 residues. V was cut by 4 bases and J by 4 bases, with 18 bases left in between. The CDR3 sequence is CASSLTGWAQYNEQFF. Here the CDR3 DNA reads TGCGCCAGCAGCCTCACGGGTTGGGCCCAGTACAATGAGCAGTTCTTC.

This clonotype has at least ten counts. The V and J genes are TRBV20-1 and TRBJ1-3; the D gene is possibly TRBD1 (5 bases). The CDR3 consists of 13 residues. Trimming cost V 6 bases and J 4 bases, with 13 bases left between them. Germline CDR1 DFQATT, CDR2 SNEGSKA (reference sequence). Here the CDR3 DNA reads TGCAGTGCCGCCGTGGGGGGGGGAAACACCATATATTTT. It translates to CSAAVGGGNTIYF.

This chain uses TRBV12-3 or TRBV12-4 with TRBJ1-1; 9 bases match TRBD1. The CDR3 contains 12 residues. The V gene end was trimmed by 8 bases and the J gene end by 4 bases; junction bases not matched to a gene: 2. The CDR3 loop reads CASDRGGTEAFF. For the CDR3, the DNA is TGTGCCAGCGACAGGGGGGGCACTGAAGCTTTCTTT.

This clonotype came up many times. The chain links TRBV28 to TRBJ2-1; no clear D gene. V was clipped by 6 bases and J by 4 bases, with 4 bases between them. CDR1 and CDR2 (germline): MDHEN, SYDVKM. This CDR3 contains 11 residues. DNA of the CDR3: TGTGCCAGCAGCACTTACAATGAGCAGTTCTTC. It is translated as CASSTYNEQFF.

This clonotype was observed many times. The chain couples TRBV5-1 to TRBJ1-2; D uncertain. This CDR3 is built from 15 residues. CDR1 and CDR2 (germline): SGHRS, YFSETQ. The V and J ends lost 5 bases and 2 bases respectively, with 16 bases between them. The CDR3 here is CASSFDGDRNYGYTF. The CDR3 bases are TGCGCCAGCAGTTTTGACGGGGATCGAAACTATGGCTACACCTTC.

This clonotype occurred many times. The chain uses TRBV12-3 or TRBV12-4 and TRBJ1-1; D is possibly TRBD1 (5 bases). The CDR3 spans 13 residues. V lost 6 bases, J lost 4 bases, and 12 bases lay in between. Here the CDR3 reads CASRDGAITEAFF. The DNA for the CDR3 is TGTGCCAGCAGAGATGGGGCGATCACTGAAGCTTTCTTT.

Only a few counts were recorded for this clonotype. The chain's CDR3 is CASSRAAVNTGELFF. The CDR3 region has the DNA TGTGCCAGCAGCCGGGCAGCAGTAAACACCGGGGAGCTGTTTTTT. This sequence joins TRBV14 and TRBJ2-2; unclear D gene. Germline V gene sequence: CDR1 SGHDN, CDR2 FVKESK. CDR3 length: 15 residues. V was cut by 4 bases and J by 2 bases, with 11 bases left in between.

In its sample, this clonotype was seen many times. V usage is TRBV6-1 and J usage is TRBJ2-3; 8 bases agree with TRBD1. The CDR3 totals 16 residues. The J segment lost 12 bases and the V segment lost 6 bases, leaving 20 bases of the junction unmatched. Germline V gene sequence: CDR1 MNHNS, CDR2 SASEGT. The CDR3 DNA reads TGTGCCAGCAGCCTATCGGGACAGGCGGTCCGAGGCTTACAGTATTTT. Its translation is CASSLSGQAVRGLQYF.

This clonotype was detected many times. V gene TRBV6-5 combines with J gene TRBJ1-6; tentatively, D is TRBD1 (5 bases). Trimming stripped 2 bases from V and 11 bases from J, with 13 bases between. The CDR3 covers 14 residues. Germline CDR1 reads MNHEY; CDR2 reads SVGAGI. The CDR3 DNA reads TGTGCCAGCAGTTACACGGGGGGATCGGCACCCCTCCACTTT. This sequence encodes CASSYTGGSAPLHF.

The rearrangement uses TRBV14 and TRBJ2-1, with 8 nucleotides matching TRBD2. Trimming removed 0 bases from V and 9 bases from J; junction bases left unmatched: 16. Germline CDR1 SGHDN, CDR2 FVKESK. This CDR3 is built from 18 residues. CDR3 sequence (DNA): TGTGCCAGCAGCCAAGATGCTACTAGCGGCCTATCGGGGTTTGAGCAGTTCTTC. As protein: CASSQDATSGLSGFEQFF.

A remark on this clonotype: A much larger clonotype is one base distant, so this may be a read error. The rearrangement joins TRBV4-2 to TRBJ1-1, with D perhaps matching TRBD1 (5 bases). The CDR3 length is 15 residues. CDR1 and CDR2 from the germline V gene are LGHNA and YNFKEQ. The CDR3 here is CASCQDLSRDPEAFF. The CDR3 DNA sequence: TGTGCCAGCTGCCAAGATCTTAGTCGGGACCCTGAAGCTTTCTTT.

This clonotype showed up many times. V is TRBV2 and J is TRBJ2-1; 7 bases line up with TRBD1. V lost 6 bases and J lost 8; bases outside the gene matches: 4. CDR1 and CDR2 (germline): SNHLY, FYNNEI. CDR3 length equals 12 residues. In nucleotides, the CDR3 is TGTGCCAGCAGGCGACAGGGCGATGAGCAGTTCTTC. This codes for CASRRQGDEQFF.

This clonotype appeared many times. This chain joins TRBV7-2 and TRBJ2-2, with 8 bases matching TRBD2. The CDR3 contains 16 residues. The germline gives CDR1 SGHTA, CDR2 FQGNSA. V dropped 4 bases and J dropped 6; count of bases not matched to a gene: 10. The CDR3 DNA sequence: TGTGCCAGCAGCTCTTTACTGGGACTAGGGGCCGGGGAGCTGTTTTTT. Its translation: CASSSLLGLGAGELFF.

The rearrangement joins TRBV20-1 to TRBJ1-1; no reliable D call. Germline assignment: CDR1 DFQATT and CDR2 SNEGSKA (reference sequence). This CDR3 is built from 16 residues. Trimming left V 0 bases short and J 0 bases short, with 14 bases between. CDR3 DNA: TGCAGTGCTAGAGATTTAAGCAGTAGGATGAACACTGAAGCTTTCTTT. Its protein is CSARDLSSRMNTEAFF.

This clonotype has a count of ten or more. The genes are TRBV6-6 and TRBJ1-5; D is ambiguous. This CDR3 contains 14 residues. Germline values: CDR1 MNHNY, CDR2 SVGAGI (reference sequence). Trimming left V 4 bases short and J 0 bases short, with 7 bases between. The CDR3 sequence is CASSFRNSNQPQHF. CDR3 sequence (DNA): TGTGCCAGCAGTTTCAGGAATAGCAATCAGCCCCAGCATTTT.

In its sample, this clonotype was seen many times. The chain combines TRBV29-1 with TRBJ2-7; 11 bases match TRBD2. The V segment lost 6 bases and the J segment 5 bases; nucleotides outside the gene matches: 9. The length of the CDR3 is 14 residues. CDR1 SQVTM and CDR2 ANQGSEA come from the germline V gene. The CDR3 protein is CSVRPGLAADEQYF. The CDR3 DNA reads as TGCAGCGTGCGACCGGGACTAGCGGCGGACGAGCAGTACTTC.

This chain connects TRBV5-6 to TRBJ2-1, with 7 bases fitting TRBD1. CDR1 and CDR2 from the germline V gene are SGHDT and YYEEEE. Trimming at V came to 3 bases and at J to 4 bases, leaving 7 bases not matched to a gene. The CDR3 has 15 amino acids. CDR3 nucleotides: TGTGCCAGCAGCTCCCCAAGGGGGCCGTACAATGAGCAGTTCTTC. Its translation: CASSSPRGPYNEQFF.

The chain employs TRBV5-4 and TRBJ2-2; unclear D gene. The ends were cut back, 4 bases at V and 5 bases at J, with 18 bases in the middle. CDR1 and CDR2 (germline): SGHNT, YYREEE (reference sequence). CDR3 length: 16 residues. The CDR3 sequence is CASSPGRSVGTGELFF. The CDR3 coding sequence is TGTGCCAGCAGCCCCGGACGCTCCGTGGGAACCGGGGAGCTGTTTTTT.

This clonotype was seen repeatedly, ten times or more. CDR3 DNA sequence: TGTGCCAGCAGCTTAGCGCCCGGGACTAGCTGGAAAGAGACCCAGTACTTC. Protein product: CASSLAPGTSWKETQYF. The chain uses TRBV7-2 and TRBJ2-5; 9 nucleotides agree with TRBD2. CDR1 is SGHTA and CDR2 is FQGNSA in the germline V gene. This CDR3 has 17 amino acids. Germline trimming cut 0 bases from V and 3 bases from J; bases unmatched to any gene: 8.

This chain joins TRBV4-1 and TRBJ2-1, with a possible D match to TRBD1 (5 bases). The CDR3 extends over 19 amino acids. Trimming stripped 0 bases from V and 1 base from J, with 19 bases between. Germline V gene sequence: CDR1 MGHRA, CDR2 YSYEKL. Written as DNA, the CDR3 is TGCGCCAGCAGCCAAGATAGGGCTGTTATTCAGGGTTCCTACAATGAGCAGTTCTTC. This codes for CASSQDRAVIQGSYNEQFF.

In this sample, this clonotype turned up once. The chain carries TRBV6-6 and TRBJ1-2; 9 positions agree with TRBD1. The V gene's germline CDR1 is MNHNY and CDR2 SVGAGI (reference sequence). The CDR3 runs to 15 residues. The V and J ends lost 5 bases and 4 bases, in that order; junction bases with no gene match: 8. As DNA, the CDR3 is TGTGCCAGCAGTCCGGGGACAGGGCCTGGCTATGGCTACACCTTC. Residues: CASSPGTGPGYGYTF.

This clonotype has ten or more counts. The chain couples TRBV5-6 to TRBJ2-7; no definite D call. The V end lost 0 bases, the J end lost 5 bases, and 12 bases lay between the germline ends. Per germline, CDR1 SGHDT and CDR2 YYEEEE. The CDR3 spans 14 residues. The CDR3 nucleotides are TGTGCCAGCAGCTTGGGTGATTTTCGGGACGAGCAGTACTTC. Amino acids: CASSLGDFRDEQYF. The complete variable domain, with remaining parts taken from reference TRBV5-6 and TRBJ2-7, reads DAGVTQSPTHLIKTRGQQVTLRCSPKSGHDTVSWYQQALGQGPQFIFQYYEEEERQRGNFPDRFSGHQFPNYSSELNVNALLLGDSALYLCASSLGDFRDEQYFGPGTRLTVT.

The chain uses TRBV6-1 and TRBJ1-5; D is perhaps TRBD1 (5 bases). With 3 bases removed from V and 5 bases from J, the gap between germline ends came to 8 bases. Germline V lookup: CDR1 MNHNS, CDR2 SASEGT. There are 13 residues in the CDR3. The CDR3 DNA sequence: TGTGCCAGCAGTGAGGGGGTTTATCAGCCCCAGCATTTT. Protein sequence: CASSEGVYQPQHF.

CDR3 coding DNA: TGTGCCAGCAGCGCCACGGGCACTGAAGCTTTCTTT. Protein sequence: CASSATGTEAFF. The rearrangement links TRBV9 to TRBJ1-1; no definite D call. The CDR3 has 12 residues. Trimming took 3 bases from V and 4 from J, leaving 7 bases between them. Germline V gene lookup returns CDR1 SGDLS and CDR2 YYNGEE.